This passage covers 6 T cell receptor delta chains from one sample sequenced in a study of gamma delta lymphoproliferative disorders and STAT genes. Genomic DNA from isolated PBMCs served as the sequencing template. TCRdb ran CATT on the multiplex PCR reads. The table records around 4,200 delta-chain clones, more than 0.8% of them present only once. The sample comprised blood. These receptor sequences come from a human donor in good health.

This clone was detected a few times. The TCRdb protein, from a much larger clone, departs from this DNA's translation at residue 10, likely by read error; the protein shown derives from the DNA. Here the CDR3 DNA reads TGTGCAGCAAGCATGTGGGTTGGGGGATGCTATCGCCATAAACTCATCTTT. The encoded protein is CAASMWVGGCYRHKLIF. The V and J genes are TRAV23/DV6 and TRDJ1; 8 bases map to TRDD3. The germline gives CDR1 NTAFDY, CDR2 IRPDVSE (reference sequence). This CDR3 spans 17 amino acids. Trimming removed 0 bases from V and 6 bases from J; junction bases left unmatched: 16.

Within the sample, this clone is medium-sized. The sample has other DNA sequences that encode this CDR3 too. The genes are TRDV1 and TRDJ1, with a tentative D call TRDD2 (7 bases). This CDR3 spans 22 amino acids. Trimming removed 2 bases at V and 3 bases at J, with 34 bases between. The germline V gene has CDR1 TSWWSYY and CDR2 QGS. CDR3 DNA: TGTGCTCTTGGGGAAATTCCGGTGGGAGCCTTCCTCCGCCTACTGGGTTCCGATAAACTCATCTTT. Protein product: CALGEIPVGAFLRLLGSDKLIF.

Comments on this clone: The protein TCRdb lists belongs to a much larger clone and differs from this DNA's translation at residue 4, which points to a read error; the protein shown is made from the DNA. The V gene is TRDV2, the J gene TRDJ1; TRDD3 matches at 7 bases. With 5 bases clipped from V and 4 bases from J, the junction kept 9 bases outside the gene matches. CDR1 GEAIGNYY and CDR2 EKD come from the germline V gene. This CDR3 comprises 14 residues. CDR3 protein: CACGPWGAIDKLIF. CDR3 in DNA: TGTGCCTGTGGTCCCTGGGGGGCTATCGATAAACTCATCTTT.

A word on this clone: The protein in TCRdb stems from a much larger clone and differs at residues 6 and 8 from this DNA's translation, likely a read error; here the protein is translated from the DNA. The chain combines TRDV3 with TRDJ1, with TRDD2 matching over 7 bases. From germline, CDR1 is TVYSNPD and CDR2 GDNSRS (reference sequence). The CDR3 spans 18 residues. The CDR3 DNA reads TGTGCTTCCTACGTACGGGGGGCGGTGGGATGGTCCACCGATAAACTCATCTTT. Its protein is CASYVRGAVGWSTDKLIF.

Relative to its sample, this clone is large. Additional DNA sequences in this sample encode the identical CDR3. This chain connects TRDV3 to TRDJ1, with TRDD3 as a possible D gene (6 bases). The CDR3 contains 14 residues. Germline CDR1 is TVYSNPD and CDR2 is GDNSRS (reference sequence). V shed 3 bases and J shed 3 bases, with 17 bases lying between them. The DNA of the CDR3 is TGTGCCTTCACTACGGGGGGACTGGCCGATAAACTCATCTTT. Its protein product is CAFTTGGLADKLIF.

This clone was seen more than once but under ten times. A far larger clone is one base from this, pointing to a likely read error. V is TRDV1 and J is TRDJ1; 12 bases are shared with TRDD3. The CDR3 runs to 20 residues. CDR1 is TSWWSYY and CDR2 is QGS in the germline V gene. V shed 9 bases and J 0 bases; nucleotides not matched to a gene: 20. This CDR3 reads CALDALTYWGIPSYTDKLIF. The CDR3 nucleotides read TGTGCTCTCGACGCACTGACCTACTGGGGGATACCCTCGTACACCGATAAACTCATCTTT.